The 18 T cell receptor beta chains listed next were all sequenced from one sample in a study of T cells expressing NK-cell markers. TCRdb re-analyzed the 5' RACE reads; it lists each CDR3 protein once, without DNA. The repertoire shows fewer than 400,000 distinct CDR3 sequences; the top ten hold around a tenth. Sequencing was done on a sample of blood T cells: a sorted CD56 or NKG2C T cell subset, CD4+ or CD8+ T cells, or bulk PBMC T cells (not recorded which). The receptors derive from a woman in her 50s in good health.

J is TRBJ1-2 and V is TRBV6-4. This CDR3 comprises 14 residues. CDR1 and CDR2 (germline): MRHNA, SNTAGT. The CDR3 here is CASSGDNSNYGYTF.

The chain recombines TRBV29-1 with TRBJ2-7; TCRdb reports TRBD2, a call that lacks DNA to check it against. This CDR3 has 13 residues. The germline CDR1 and CDR2 sequences are SQVTM and ANQGSEA. CDR3 protein: CSVRTSGIYEQYF.

V usage is TRBV12-3 or TRBV12-4 and J usage is TRBJ2-1; the D call of TRBD2 rests on TCRdb alone, since no DNA is present to check it. This CDR3 contains 13 residues. CDR3 loop: CASSPGLVNEQFF.

V is TRBV20-1 and J is TRBJ2-1. Germline V gene lookup returns CDR1 DFQATT and CDR2 SNEGSKA (reference sequence). CDR3 length: 15 amino acids. CDR3 sequence: CSARSIRGSSNEQFF.

The rearrangement uses TRBV5-1 and TRBJ2-5; the D call from TCRdb, TRBD1, cannot be confirmed without DNA. Germline CDR1 reads SGHRS; CDR2 reads YFSETQ. This CDR3 comprises 14 residues. CDR3 amino acids: CASSSMTGEETQYF.

The chain is built from TRBV28 and TRBJ2-2; TCRdb's assignment of TRBD1 cannot be checked, as there is no DNA. Germline V gene lookup returns CDR1 MDHEN and CDR2 SYDVKM. The CDR3 loop spans 16 amino acids. This CDR3 is CATRLPVQGDTGELFF.

The gene calls are TRBV28 and TRBJ2-7; TCRdb's D call of TRBD1 is untestable without DNA. The CDR3 is 13 residues long. The V gene's germline CDR1 is MDHEN and CDR2 SYDVKM. CDR3 amino acids: CASSRGVTYEQYF.

The chain links TRBV19 to TRBJ2-7; checking the TCRdb D call of TRBD1 is not possible without DNA. The CDR3 is 15 amino acids. Germline V gene lookup returns CDR1 LNHDA and CDR2 SQIVND (reference sequence). This CDR3 reads CASSMTGNPTYEQYF. The variable domain in full, completed from reference TRBV19 and TRBJ2-7, reads DGGITQSPKYLFRKEGQNVTLSCEQNLNHDAMYWYRQDPGQGLRLIYYSQIVNDFQKGDIAEGYSVSREKKESFPLTVTSAQKNPTAFYLCASSMTGNPTYEQYFGPGTRLTVT.

The chain uses TRBV20-1 and TRBJ2-7; TCRdb proposes TRBD1, but this gene call is untestable without DNA. Germline V CDR1 and CDR2: DFQATT, SNEGSKA (reference sequence). The CDR3 consists of 11 residues. This CDR3 reads CSAGRDGEQYF.

This rearrangement joins TRBV12-3 or TRBV12-4 to TRBJ2-5; TCRdb selects TRBD1, and the lack of DNA leaves this call unchecked. There are 11 residues in the CDR3. CDR3: CASSRARTQYF.

The rearrangement links TRBV20-1 to TRBJ2-2; as DNA is missing, the TRBD1 call by TCRdb cannot be tested. The germline gives CDR1 DFQATT, CDR2 SNEGSKA (reference sequence). The CDR3 extends over 16 amino acids. CDR3 region: CSAGGLGGANTGELFF.

The chain couples TRBV12-3 or TRBV12-4 to TRBJ2-3; TCRdb's D call of TRBD1 is untestable without DNA. There are 13 residues in the CDR3. CDR3 sequence: CASSTGQAVTQYF.

This chain joins TRBV6-5 and TRBJ2-1; TCRdb outputs TRBD2, but without DNA this stays unchecked. The CDR3 spans 13 residues. CDR1 and CDR2 from the germline V gene are MNHEY and SVGAGI. Here the CDR3 reads CASSKGAYNEQFF.

The rearrangement uses TRBV12-3 or TRBV12-4 and TRBJ2-5; the TCRdb D gene call, TRBD1, has no DNA to confirm it. This CDR3 is built from 15 residues. CDR3 region: CASRPGRGTGETQYF.

J is TRBJ2-2 and V is TRBV5-1; TCRdb outputs TRBD2, but without DNA this stays unchecked. The CDR3 length is 17 residues. From germline, CDR1 is SGHRS and CDR2 YFSETQ. CDR3 in amino acids: CASSLRTSGRAAGELFF.

The chain employs TRBV20-1 and TRBJ2-5. There are 15 residues in the CDR3. CDR1 is DFQATT and CDR2 is SNEGSKA in the germline V gene (reference sequence). CDR3 residues: CSARGSGGLRETQYF.

V and J are TRBV29-1 and TRBJ2-6; lacking DNA, the TRBD2 call made by TCRdb goes unchecked. Germline CDR1 is SQVTM and CDR2 is ANQGSEA. CDR3 size: 15 residues. The chain's CDR3 is CSVSRRLAGANVLTF. The whole variable domain, filled in from reference TRBV29-1 and TRBJ2-6, reads SAVISQKPSRDICQRGTSLTIQCQVDSQVTMMFWYRQQPGQSLTLIATANQGSEATYESGFVIDKFPISRPNLTFSTLTVSNMSPEDSSIYLCSVSRRLAGANVLTFGAGSRLTVL.

The chain recombines TRBV20-1 with TRBJ2-4; TCRdb lists TRBD2, though no DNA is available to test this call. Germline CDR1 DFQATT, CDR2 SNEGSKA (reference sequence). The CDR3 loop spans 16 amino acids. CDR3 amino acids: CSASLLAGGPGNIQYF.